The text below deals with one TCR beta chain. V was cut by 3 bases and J by 9 bases, with 12 bases left in between. The CDR3 is 14 amino acids. CDR1 is MDHEN and CDR2 is SYDVKM in the germline V gene. This entry is derived from a study of blood T cell repertoires in COVID-19. Profiling relied on immunoSEQ multiplex PCR, and the TCRdb table lists in-frame clones only, not all of them. The sample includes some 56,000 clones, around 67% of them seen just once. The chain joins TRBV28 to TRBJ1-6, with D maybe TRBD1 (6 bases). This receptor was obtained from a woman between 50 and 59 years old with active or convalescent COVID-19. Sequenced material: peripheral blood. DNA of the CDR3: TGTGCCAGCAGTTTGCAGGGGATAGGTTCACCCCTCCACTTT. The encoded protein is CASSLQGIGSPLHF.